This TCR delta chain was sequenced for a study of Vδ1+ human thymocytes. General observations from the study: Highly polyclonal TRG and TRD repertoires with Gaussian CDR3 length distributions appeared in thymus. Bulk repertoire data may be misinterpreted because of unexpected Vdelta2 sequences.

The template was reverse-transcribed extracted RNA. CDR3 amplicons came from multiplex PCR with pooled V-gene forward and constant-region reverse primers. TCRdb reapplied CATT to the multiplex PCR reads. Of about 27,000 delta-chain clones listed, over 25% were seen once; the top ten hold around 1.5%. Germline V lookup: CDR1 TSWWSYY, CDR2 QGS. The V gene end was trimmed by 3 bases and the J gene end by 2 bases; junction bases not matched to a gene: 13. The CDR3 loop spans 18 amino acids. This clone appeared many times. Its antigen is not known. Thymocytes were sorted as CD3+ TCRVdelta1+ TCRVdelta2- after alphabeta T cell depletion. Purity of the sorted Vdelta1+ thymocytes ranged from 98% to 99.6%.

V usage is TRDV1 and J usage is TRDJ1, with 9 bases matching TRDD3. This TCR came from a boy younger than two who had congenital heart surgery. The sample taken for sequencing was Vdelta1+ gamma-delta thymocytes from the thymus. As for subset: FACS-sorted CD3+ TCRalphabeta- TCRVdelta1+ TCRVdelta2- thymocytes. The chain's CDR3 is CALGELWGMGFGTDKLIF. The CDR3 region has the DNA TGTGCTCTTGGGGAGCTCTGGGGGATGGGGTTTGGGACCGATAAACTCATCTTT.